Shown below are 26 T cell receptor beta chains from a single sample sequenced in a study of blood T cells in healthy people across ages. A second PCR, run for about 6 to 11 cycles, used a sample-barcoded 5' primer plus a J-beta primer mix. TCRdb itself ran the 5' RACE reads through MiXCR, one entry per CDR3 protein. This sample yields roughly 1 million distinct CDR3 sequences, of which under 30% are seen a single time; about 0.72% belongs to the top ten. This sample also appeared in a second study, on T cells of mothers and their children.

The sequencing sample was made of blood. All receptors derive from a girl aged 2 to 9 in good health.

This clonotype was observed once. The chain couples TRBV9 to TRBJ2-1; no firm D call. The V and J ends lost 3 bases and 2 bases respectively, with 15 bases between them. The CDR3 is 16 residues long. Looked up from germline, CDR1 is SGDLS and CDR2 is YYNGEE. The CDR3 loop reads CASSGGLLRTYNEQFF. DNA for the CDR3: TGTGCCAGCAGCGGCGGCTTACTGAGAACCTACAATGAGCAGTTCTTC.

The chain links TRBV4-1 to TRBJ2-7; maybe TRBD1 (7 bases). The CDR3 spans 15 residues. Trimming took off 0 bases at V and 2 bases at J, with 11 bases between the two ends. Germline CDR1 MGHRA, CDR2 YSYEKL. CDR3 nucleotides: TGCGCCAGCAGCCAAGAGGCCAGGGGGGCCTACGAGCAGTACTTC. Translation: CASSQEARGAYEQYF.

The gene calls are TRBV20-1 and TRBJ1-5; TRBD1 might be the D (6 bases). The CDR3 runs to 15 residues. Trimming took 1 base from V and 4 from J, leaving 14 bases between them. From germline, CDR1 is DFQATT and CDR2 SNEGSKA (reference sequence). The CDR3 reads CSARVGSTGNQPQHF. The CDR3 bases are TGCAGTGCTAGAGTTGGTAGTACAGGGAATCAGCCCCAGCATTTT.

The rearrangement uses TRBV21-1 and TRBJ1-3; the D segment call TRBD1 is taken from the table without a DNA check. TRBV21-1 is a pseudogene locus. This CDR3 comprises 13 residues. CDR3: CASPGGDGNTIYF. CDR3 coding DNA: TGTGCCAGCCCAGGGGGCGATGGAAACACCATATATTTT.

This clonotype was counted a few times. The chain links TRBV28 to TRBJ1-1; 7 bases fit TRBD1. This CDR3 contains 15 residues. The V and J ends lost 7 bases and 4 bases, in that order; junction bases with no gene match: 12. Looked up from germline, CDR1 is MDHEN and CDR2 is SYDVKM. CDR3 residues: CASIFYTGVLTEAFF. The CDR3 DNA follows: TGTGCCAGCATTTTCTATACAGGGGTCCTCACTGAAGCTTTCTTT.

V is TRBV7-6 and J is TRBJ2-3; D may be TRBD1 or TRBD2 (5 bases each). The V end lost 3 bases, the J end lost 4 bases, and 14 bases lay between the germline ends. From germline, CDR1 is SGHVS and CDR2 FNYEAQ. The CDR3 extends over 15 amino acids. The CDR3 reads CASSLGVGPSDTQYF. CDR3 nucleotide sequence: TGTGCCAGCAGCTTGGGGGTCGGCCCCTCAGATACGCAGTATTTT. The full variable domain, its missing parts supplied by reference TRBV7-6 and TRBJ2-3, is GAGVSQSPRYKVTKRGQDVALRCDPISGHVSLYWYRQALGQGPEFLTYFNYEAQQDKSGLPNDRFSAERPEGSISTLTIQRTEQRDSAMYRCASSLGVGPSDTQYFGPGTRLTVL.

The V call is TRBV2, the J call TRBJ1-1, with a possible D match to TRBD1 (5 bases). This CDR3 is 13 amino acids long. The germline V gene encodes CDR1 SNHLY and CDR2 FYNNEI. The germline V and J ends were trimmed by 6 bases and 5 bases, with 13 bases remaining between them. This chain's CDR3 is CASRRGEGTEAFF. DNA of the CDR3: TGTGCCAGCAGGAGAGGCGAGGGGACTGAAGCTTTCTTT.

This clonotype was seen more than once but under ten times. This chain connects TRBV7-2 to TRBJ1-2, with TRBD1 matching over 9 bases. V shed 1 base, J shed 8 bases, and the junction held 5 bases outside the gene matches. The germline CDR1 and CDR2 sequences are SGHTA and FQGNSA. CDR3 length: 14 residues. The CDR3 protein is CASSLVGTGQGYTF. The CDR3 bases are TGTGCCAGCAGCTTAGTTGGGACAGGGCAAGGCTACACCTTC.

The V call is TRBV28, the J call TRBJ1-2; no reliable D call. The CDR3 runs 14 residues. V was trimmed by 2 bases and J by 7 bases, leaving 14 bases between them. Germline V gene sequence: CDR1 MDHEN, CDR2 SYDVKM. CDR3 sequence: CASSLGLAGIGYTF. CDR3 sequence (DNA): TGTGCCAGCAGTTTAGGACTGGCGGGGATTGGCTACACCTTC.

The chain carries TRBV7-9 and TRBJ2-3, with TRBD2 matching over 7 bases. The V gene's germline CDR1 is SEHNR and CDR2 FQNEAQ (reference sequence). The CDR3 runs 15 residues. Unmatched junction bases numbered 9, after V lost 6 bases and J lost 3 bases. CDR3 bases: TGTGCCAGCAGGCCGGCGGGAGTCGCGACAGATACGCAGTATTTT. Amino acids: CASRPAGVATDTQYF.

The CDR3: CASMSSLSRVETQYF. CDR3 DNA sequence: TGTGCCAGCATGTCTAGTCTGAGTCGAGTAGAGACCCAGTACTTC. The rearrangement joins TRBV7-6 to TRBJ2-5; D uncertain. This CDR3 spans 15 amino acids. V lost 7 bases and J 4 bases, leaving 19 bases between the germline ends. CDR1 is SGHVS and CDR2 is FNYEAQ in the germline V gene.

This clonotype was seen more than once but under ten times. The rearrangement uses TRBV7-9 and TRBJ2-5, with D hard to call. The CDR3 spans 14 residues. The V end was cut by 0 bases, the J end by 4 bases, with 9 bases between. The germline V gene encodes CDR1 SEHNR and CDR2 FQNEAQ (reference sequence). The CDR3 region has the DNA TGTGCCAGCAGCTTAGCGGGTCTGGGAGAGACCCAGTACTTC. Translating gives CASSLAGLGETQYF. The full variable domain, rest sourced from reference TRBV7-9 and TRBJ2-5, is DTGVSQNPRHKITKRGQNVTFRCDPISEHNRLYWYRQTLGQGPEFLTYFQNEAQLEKSRLLSDRFSAERPKGSFSTLEIQRTEQGDSAMYLCASSLAGLGETQYFGPGTRLLVL.

This rearrangement joins TRBV29-1 to TRBJ1-2; tentatively, D is TRBD1 (6 bases). V was trimmed by 8 bases and J by 8 bases, leaving 33 bases between them. From germline, CDR1 is SQVTM and CDR2 ANQGSEA. The CDR3 has 17 amino acids. CDR3 bases: TGCAGCTTCCGCAACACCGACGTGGCAGGGGAATTAGGAGGCTACACCTTC. Amino acids: CSFRNTDVAGELGGYTF.

This clonotype was counted at least ten times. The CDR3 DNA reads TGTGCCAGCAGCCCCCCCGGACAGGGGGCTGGCTACGAGCAGTACTTC. Amino acids: CASSPPGQGAGYEQYF. The J gene is TRBJ2-7, the V gene TRBV7-9; 11 bases line up with TRBD1. CDR1 is SEHNR and CDR2 is FQNEAQ in the germline V gene (reference sequence). The CDR3 sequence is 16 residues long. With 5 bases clipped from V and 3 bases from J, the junction kept 9 bases outside the gene matches.

This clonotype was detected a few times. The V gene is TRBV7-9, the J gene TRBJ2-3; TRBD2 aligns across 7 bases. The CDR3 totals 16 residues. Germline CDR1 is SEHNR and CDR2 is FQNEAQ (reference sequence). After removal of 5 bases from V and 2 bases from J, the junction contained 10 bases not matched to a gene. This CDR3 is CASSPPGAGYTDTQYF. Here the CDR3 DNA reads TGTGCCAGCAGCCCCCCCGGAGCGGGGTACACAGATACGCAGTATTTT.

The table lists this clonotype with a few counts. This sequence joins TRBV20-1 and TRBJ2-7; D gene uncertain. The CDR3 is made up of 13 amino acids. Germline V gene lookup returns CDR1 DFQATT and CDR2 SNEGSKA (reference sequence). V dropped 4 bases and J dropped 0 bases, with 10 bases sitting between them. The CDR3 here is CSATLGSSYEQYF. The CDR3 nucleotides are TGCAGTGCTACCTTGGGATCCTCCTACGAGCAGTACTTC.

The chain employs TRBV28 and TRBJ1-5; D may be TRBD1 (5 bases). The ends were cut back, 4 bases at V and 12 bases at J, with 16 bases in the middle. The V gene's germline CDR1 is MDHEN and CDR2 SYDVKM. The CDR3 loop spans 13 amino acids. The CDR3 DNA sequence: TGTGCCAGCAGTTCCGGGACGGGAGGTCACCAGCATTTT. Protein sequence: CASSSGTGGHQHF.

The genes are TRBV5-1 and TRBJ2-2; D remains ambiguous. Germline assignment: CDR1 SGHRS and CDR2 YFSETQ. This CDR3 has 16 residues. The ends were cut back, 5 bases at V and 2 bases at J, with 16 bases in the middle. In DNA, the CDR3 is TGCGCCAGCAGGCTTAGCCAGATCCTAAACACCGGGGAGCTGTTTTTT. Protein sequence: CASRLSQILNTGELFF.

This clonotype was seen a handful of times. The chain employs TRBV2 and TRBJ1-1; D gene uncertain. This CDR3 spans 11 amino acids. Germline values: CDR1 SNHLY, CDR2 FYNNEI. The V and J ends lost 8 bases and 4 bases respectively, with 8 bases between them. CDR3 sequence (DNA): TGTGCCAGCGGGCGGAGCACTGAAGCTTTCTTT. Translating it yields CASGRSTEAFF.

This chain connects TRBV4-1 to TRBJ2-3; D gene unclear. Germline V gives CDR1 MGHRA, CDR2 YSYEKL. With 0 bases removed from V and 2 bases from J, the gap between germline ends came to 12 bases. The CDR3 runs 16 residues. In DNA, the CDR3 is TGCGCCAGCAGCCAAGAAGGTCCGACGTCCACAGATACGCAGTATTTT. Its translation is CASSQEGPTSTDTQYF.

The J gene is TRBJ2-4, the V gene TRBV20-1; tentative D call: TRBD1 (6 bases). Germline V lookup: CDR1 DFQATT, CDR2 SNEGSKA (reference sequence). With 1 base removed from V and 6 bases from J, the gap between germline ends came to 10 bases. This CDR3 has 13 amino acids. The CDR3 is CSARGGQGNIQYF. DNA for the CDR3: TGCAGTGCTAGAGGGGGGCAGGGAAACATTCAGTACTTC.

This clonotype has just a few counts. The chain employs TRBV6-5 and TRBJ1-5, with D unclear. With 6 bases removed from V and 6 bases from J, the gap between germline ends came to 15 bases. Germline CDR1 and CDR2: MNHEY and SVGAGI. The length of the CDR3 is 14 residues. This CDR3 is CASRAGGGIQPQHF. The DNA of the CDR3 is TGTGCCAGCAGGGCAGGTGGAGGCATTCAGCCCCAGCATTTT.

This clonotype has a handful of counts. The rearrangement links TRBV28 to TRBJ2-2, with 8 bases that match TRBD1. The germline V gene encodes CDR1 MDHEN and CDR2 SYDVKM. Trimming cost V 6 bases and J 6 bases; bases outside gene matches: 9. CDR3 length: 15 residues. The CDR3 loop reads CASRLVGQGAGELFF. As DNA, the CDR3 is TGTGCCAGCAGACTGGTCGGACAGGGCGCCGGGGAGCTGTTTTTT.

V and J are TRBV20-1 and TRBJ2-7; TRBD2 matches 13 bases. With the DNA end fitting TRBJ2-1 better, the J assignment may be wrong. CDR1 is DFQATT, CDR2 SNEGSKA, per germline (reference sequence). The CDR3 length is 14 residues. As DNA, the CDR3 is TGCAGTGCTAGAGTACTAGCGGGAGGGCCCGAGCAGTTCTTC. The encoded protein is CSARVLAGGPEQFF.

This clonotype was detected only a few times. The genes are TRBV20-1 and TRBJ1-4; D is possibly TRBD1 (5 bases). CDR1 is DFQATT and CDR2 is SNEGSKA in the germline V gene (reference sequence). The germline V and J ends were trimmed by 6 bases and 5 bases, with 13 bases remaining between them. The CDR3 is 13 residues long. In DNA, the CDR3 is TGCAGTGCAACTACAGGCGACAATGAAAAACTGTTTTTT. Protein: CSATTGDNEKLFF.

This clonotype has only a few counts. The chain recombines TRBV7-8 with TRBJ2-7, with 7 positions matching TRBD2. The germline V gene encodes CDR1 SGHVS and CDR2 FQNEAQ. J was trimmed by 5 bases and V by 4 bases; bases with no gene match: 2. The CDR3 spans 12 residues. CDR3 loop: CASSSSGNEQYF. The DNA of the CDR3 is TGTGCCAGCAGCTCCAGCGGGAACGAGCAGTACTTC. The entire variable domain, with the rest obtained from reference TRBV7-8 and TRBJ2-7, is as follows: GAGVSQSPRYKVAKRGQDVALRCDPISGHVSLFWYQQALGQGPEFLTYFQNEAQLDKSGLPSDRFFAERPEGSVSTLKIQRTQQEDSAVYLCASSSSGNEQYFGPGTRLTVT.